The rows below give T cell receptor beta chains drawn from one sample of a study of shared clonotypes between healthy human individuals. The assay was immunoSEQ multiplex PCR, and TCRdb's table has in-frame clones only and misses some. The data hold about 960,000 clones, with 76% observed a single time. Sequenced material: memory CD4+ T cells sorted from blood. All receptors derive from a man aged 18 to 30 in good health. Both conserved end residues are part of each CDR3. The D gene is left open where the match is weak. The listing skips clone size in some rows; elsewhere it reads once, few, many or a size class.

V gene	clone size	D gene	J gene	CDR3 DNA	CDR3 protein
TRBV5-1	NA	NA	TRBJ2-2	TGCGCCAGCCTGGGCAGTGAGGTCTCCGGGGAGCTGTTTTTT	CASLGSEVSGELFF
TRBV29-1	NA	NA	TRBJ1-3	TGCAGCGTTGCCAAGGACCCTGGAAACACCATATATTTT	CSVAKDPGNTIYF
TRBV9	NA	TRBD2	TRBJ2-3	TGTGCCAGCAGCCCTCTAGCGGGGGGTAGCACAGATACGCAGTATTTT	CASSPLAGGSTDTQYF
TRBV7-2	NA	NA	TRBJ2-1	TGTGCCAGCAGCTCCTTCCGGGCAGACTACAATGAGCAGTTCTTC	CASSSFRADYNEQFF
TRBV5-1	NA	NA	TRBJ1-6	TGCGCCAGCAGCTTGGCCTTAGAAACCGCGGGGAATTCACCCCTCCACTTT	CASSLALETAGNSPLHF
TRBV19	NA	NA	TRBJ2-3	TGTGCCAGTAAGAGGCAGGGTCCATATACGCAGTATTTT	CASKRQGPYTQYF
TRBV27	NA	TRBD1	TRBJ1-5	TGTGCCAGCAGTCCCTCCCCCCGGACAGGGGTTAGGCCCCAGCATTTT	CASSPSPRTGVRPQHF
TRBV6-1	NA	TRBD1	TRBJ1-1	TGTGCCAGCAGTGAACAGAGAGGGGGCTCTGAAGCTTTCTTT	CASSEQRGGSEAFF
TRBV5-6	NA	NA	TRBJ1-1	TGTGCCAGCAGCTTACGCGGACACCTGAACACTGAAGCTTTCTTT	CASSLRGHLNTEAFF
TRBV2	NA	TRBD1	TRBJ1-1	TGTGCCAGCAGTGAACTACAGGGGAGGACTGAAGCTTTCTTT	CASSELQGRTEAFF
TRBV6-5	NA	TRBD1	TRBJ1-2	TGTGCCAGCAGTTACTCCTCGGGGCAGGGGGGTGGCTACACCTTC	CASSYSSGQGGGYTF
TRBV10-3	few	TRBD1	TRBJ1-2	TGTGCCATCAGCGTACGAGAGACAGGGGGCGATGGCTACACCTTC	CAISVRETGGDGYTF
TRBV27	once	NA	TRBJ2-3	TGTGCCAGCAGTCTAGTTGGTGATACGCAGTATTTT	CASSLVGDTQYF
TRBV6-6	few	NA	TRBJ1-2	TGTGCCAGCGCCCGGGGGGAGGGCCTGGGCTATGGCTACACCTTC	CASARGEGLGYGYTF
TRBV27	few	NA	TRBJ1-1	TGTGCCAGCAGTTTATCAGGGGCTGCCGAAGCTTTCTTT	CASSLSGAAEAFF
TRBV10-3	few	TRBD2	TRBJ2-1	TGTGCCATCAGTGAGCGGGCTAGCGGGAGCTCCTACAATGAGCAGTTCTTC	CAISERASGSSYNEQFF
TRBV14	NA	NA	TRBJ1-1	TGTGCCAGCAGCCGCCAGGGTGGCACTGAAGCTTTCTTT	CASSRQGGTEAFF
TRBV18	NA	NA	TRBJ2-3	TGTGCCAGCTCACCGACGGGTGGGGCTAGCACAGATACGCAGTATTTT	CASSPTGGASTDTQYF
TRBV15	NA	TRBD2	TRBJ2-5	TGTGCCACCAGCCCTCGCGGGGGGATAGGCCAAGAGACCCAGTACTTC	CATSPRGGIGQETQYF
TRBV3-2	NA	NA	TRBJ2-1	TGTGCCAACCCCGGGAAGTTCTTC	CANPGKFF
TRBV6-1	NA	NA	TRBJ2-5	TGTGCCAGCAGCCCGGTGGGGCAGGGAAAAGAGACCCAGTACTTC	CASSPVGQGKETQYF
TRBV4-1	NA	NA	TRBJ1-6	TGCGCCAGCAGCCAAAATTCACAGGGTGACAATTCACCCCTCCACTTT	CASSQNSQGDNSPLHF
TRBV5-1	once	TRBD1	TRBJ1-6	TGCGCCAGCAGCTCAGGACAGGGGAATTCACCCCTCCACTTT	CASSSGQGNSPLHF
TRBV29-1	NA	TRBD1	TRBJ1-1	TGCAGCGTTACCGGGACAGACAGCACTGAAGCTTTCTTT	CSVTGTDSTEAFF
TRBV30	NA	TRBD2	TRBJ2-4	TGTGCCTGGATGACTAGCGGGCTCGTGGTAGGAAACATTCAGTACTTC	CAWMTSGLVVGNIQYF
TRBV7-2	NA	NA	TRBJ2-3	TGTGCCAGCAGCTTAATTGAGGCAGGGCCTAGCACAGATACGCAGTATTTT	CASSLIEAGPSTDTQYF
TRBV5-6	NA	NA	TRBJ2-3	TGTGCCAGCAGCCACCGGGACATCGAGTATTTT	CASSHRDIEYF
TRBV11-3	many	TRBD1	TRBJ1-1	TGTGCCAGCAGCCGCCGGACAGGGGACTTGAACACTGAAGCTTTCTTT	CASSRRTGDLNTEAFF
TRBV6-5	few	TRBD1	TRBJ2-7	TGTGCCAGCAGTTACTCCGGACAGGGCGGCTACGAGCAGTACTTC	CASSYSGQGGYEQYF
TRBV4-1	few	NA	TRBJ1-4	TGCGCCAGCAGCCAAGATCTTCGAAAACTGTTTTTT	CASSQDLRKLFF
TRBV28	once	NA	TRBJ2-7	TGTGCCAGCAGTCCGACAGGCCGAGGGAATCTCTACGAGCAGTACTTC	CASSPTGRGNLYEQYF